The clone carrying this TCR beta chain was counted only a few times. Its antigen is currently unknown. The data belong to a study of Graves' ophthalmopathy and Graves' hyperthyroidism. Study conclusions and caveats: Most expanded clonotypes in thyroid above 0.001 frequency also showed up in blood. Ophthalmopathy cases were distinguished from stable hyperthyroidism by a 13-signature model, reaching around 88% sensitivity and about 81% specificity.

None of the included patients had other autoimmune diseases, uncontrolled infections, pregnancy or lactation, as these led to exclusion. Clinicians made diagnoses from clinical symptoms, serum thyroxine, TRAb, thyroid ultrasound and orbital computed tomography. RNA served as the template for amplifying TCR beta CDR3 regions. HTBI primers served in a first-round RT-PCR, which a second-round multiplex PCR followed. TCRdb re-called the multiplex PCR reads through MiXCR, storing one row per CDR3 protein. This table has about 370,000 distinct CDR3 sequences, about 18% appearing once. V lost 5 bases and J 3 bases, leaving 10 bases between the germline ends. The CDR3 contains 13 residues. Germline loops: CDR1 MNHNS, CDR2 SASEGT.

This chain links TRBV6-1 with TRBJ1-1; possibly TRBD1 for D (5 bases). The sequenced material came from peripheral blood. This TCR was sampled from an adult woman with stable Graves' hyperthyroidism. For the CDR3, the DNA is TGTGCCAGCAGTCCGGACACCTACACTGAAGCTTTCTTT. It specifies CASSPDTYTEAFF.